Listed here are 2 T cell receptor beta chains from one sample, sequenced in a study of T cells after somatic rescue of genetic block. Using immunoSEQ multiplex PCR, the repertoire was profiled, and TCRdb retains in-frame clones only, with some absent. The sample contains roughly 51,000 clones, 96% of which appear only once. Material: peripheral blood mononuclear cells (PBMCs). These receptors all stem from a child under three years old.

This chain joins TRBV7-9 and TRBJ2-5; D is unclear. Germline V gene sequence: CDR1 SEHNR, CDR2 FQNEAQ (reference sequence). This CDR3 is 14 amino acids long. V was clipped by 0 bases and J by 2 bases, with 7 bases between them. CDR3 in amino acids: CASSLAKTQETQYF. In DNA, the CDR3 is TGTGCCAGCAGCTTAGCGAAAACACAAGAGACCCAGTACTTC.

Concerning this clone itself: The same CDR3 also results from other DNA sequences found in this sample. This chain joins TRBV4-3 and TRBJ2-3; TRBD2 matches at 13 bases. From germline, CDR1 is LGHNA and CDR2 YSLEER. Trimming cost V 1 base and J 3 bases; bases outside gene matches: 1. This CDR3 is built from 16 residues. Here the CDR3 DNA reads TGCGCCAGCAGCCAAGGACTAGCGGGAGGAACAGATACGCAGTATTTT. This codes for CASSQGLAGGTDTQYF.